This T cell receptor (beta chain) was profiled in a study of control samples from healthy donors and cancer patients. Germline assignment: CDR1 SGHAT and CDR2 FQNNGV. This CDR3 region has 13 residues. Trimming removed 5 bases at V and 3 bases at J, with 11 bases between. TCRdb keeps only in-frame clones here, not all; method: immunoSEQ multiplex PCR. The sample lists about 77,000 clones, 80% to 95% occurring once. Only one count was recorded for this clone. The genes are TRBV11-2 and TRBJ2-7; D gene ambiguous. The TCR originated in a woman aged 55 to 70 in good health. The sample taken for sequencing was blood. CDR3 amino acids: CASSRPWFYEQYF. DNA for the CDR3: TGTGCCAGCAGCCGCCCGTGGTTCTACGAGCAGTACTTC.